The 24 T cell receptor beta chains presented below share a single source sample, sequenced in a study of T cells after posttransplantation cyclophosphamide. Generated by immunoSEQ multiplex PCR, the TCRdb table keeps only in-frame clones and is missing some. The sample includes tens of thousands of clones, approximately 76% of them seen just once. Sequencing was carried out using memory CD4+ T cells sorted from PBMCs. Receptors originate from a woman aged 60-70 years in good health, CMV-negative, and a related stem cell transplant donor.

The J gene is TRBJ1-3, the V gene TRBV6-5, with D maybe TRBD1 (5 bases). The CDR3 has 16 amino acids. V lost 5 bases, J lost 2 bases, and 16 bases lay in between. Per the germline V gene, CDR1 is MNHEY and CDR2 is SVGAGI. The DNA for the CDR3 is TGTGCCAGCAGTAACTGGGAGGGGAGCACTGGAAACACCATATATTTT. Residues: CASSNWEGSTGNTIYF.

The chain combines TRBV7-9 with TRBJ1-4, with 7 nucleotides matching TRBD1. This CDR3 has 16 amino acids. From germline, CDR1 is SEHNR and CDR2 FQNEAQ (reference sequence). V gave up 5 bases and J gave up 3 bases; unmatched junction bases: 9. This CDR3 reads CASSPWTGLANEKLFF. CDR3 sequence (DNA): TGTGCCAGCAGCCCGTGGACAGGACTGGCTAATGAAAAACTGTTTTTT.

This rearrangement joins TRBV2 to TRBJ1-6; D gene ambiguous. This CDR3 region has 15 residues. V was clipped by 5 bases and J by 7 bases, with 15 bases between them. Germline CDR1 reads SNHLY; CDR2 reads FYNNEI. The CDR3 sequence is CASSTQSPWNSPLHF. In DNA, the CDR3 is TGTGCCAGCAGTACACAGAGTCCCTGGAATTCACCCCTCCACTTT.

This clone appeared once. The V and J genes are TRBV4-3 and TRBJ1-5; D is unresolved. V gave up 0 bases and J gave up 5 bases, with 5 bases separating them. CDR1 is LGHNA, CDR2 YSLEER, per germline. The CDR3 has 13 amino acids. DNA of the CDR3: TGCGCCAGCAGCCAAGATATCGATCAGCCCCAGCATTTT. It specifies CASSQDIDQPQHF.

The chain couples TRBV15 to TRBJ1-2; D may be TRBD1 (6 bases). Trimming took off 0 bases at V and 6 bases at J, with 8 bases between the two ends. Germline assignment: CDR1 LNHNV and CDR2 YYDKDF (reference sequence). The CDR3 consists of 13 residues. CDR3 loop: CATSREDRNGYTF. DNA of the CDR3: TGTGCCACCAGCAGAGAAGACAGGAATGGCTACACCTTC.

The chain uses TRBV6-6 and TRBJ2-6; D ambiguous. Germline V CDR1 and CDR2: MNHNY, SVGAGI (reference sequence). The CDR3 contains 14 residues. Trimming removed 4 bases at V and 0 bases at J, with 4 bases between. CDR3 in DNA: TGTGCCAGCAGTTTGTACTCTGGGGCCAACGTCCTGACTTTC. The encoded protein is CASSLYSGANVLTF.

This clone was detected only once. V gene TRBV5-1 combines with J gene TRBJ1-5, with D maybe TRBD1 (5 bases). Trimming left V 0 bases short and J 7 bases short, with 14 bases between. The CDR3 has 15 residues. Germline-derived CDR1 and CDR2 are SGHRS and YFSETQ. DNA of the CDR3: TGCGCCAGCAGCTTGGGCCAGGGAGGGGAACAGCCCCAGCATTTT. Its protein product is CASSLGQGGEQPQHF.

V gene TRBV28 combines with J gene TRBJ1-5; D gene unclear. Germline V gives CDR1 MDHEN, CDR2 SYDVKM. The CDR3 spans 13 residues. V was cut by 10 bases and J by 4 bases, with 14 bases left in between. CDR3 DNA sequence: TGTGCCATAGACCCGGGGAGGAATCAGCCCCAGCATTTT. Translation: CAIDPGRNQPQHF.

For this clone: The identical CDR3 is also encoded by other nucleotide sequences in the sample. This chain connects TRBV9 to TRBJ2-5; weak D call: TRBD2 (7 bases). The CDR3 extends over 15 amino acids. CDR1 and CDR2 (germline): SGDLS, YYNGEE. The V end lost 0 bases, the J end lost 2 bases, and 11 bases lay between the germline ends. For the CDR3, the DNA is TGTGCCAGCAGCGTAGTACAGGGAGGGCAAGAGACCCAGTACTTC. Its protein is CASSVVQGGQETQYF.

This clone was seen a few times. The chain has TRBV19 and TRBJ1-2, with a weak D call TRBD1 (5 bases). There are 14 residues in the CDR3. Germline CDR1 reads LNHDA; CDR2 reads SQIVND (reference sequence). Trimming stripped 5 bases from V and 4 bases from J, with 14 bases between. The CDR3 bases are TGTGCCAGTAGTTCGACAAGGGGTCCCTATGGCTACACCTTC. Translating it yields CASSSTRGPYGYTF.

This chain uses TRBV6-1 with TRBJ2-2, with 9 bases identical to TRBD2. This CDR3 spans 15 amino acids. Germline loops: CDR1 MNHNS, CDR2 SASEGT. Losses at the gene ends were 5 bases for V and 5 bases for J; bases not matched to a gene: 6. CDR3 sequence reads: CASSKTSGVTGELFF. CDR3 DNA: TGTGCCAGCAGTAAGACTAGCGGAGTGACCGGGGAGCTGTTTTTT.

This clone has more than one count but fewer than ten. The chain employs TRBV19 and TRBJ1-6; possible D gene TRBD1, 5 bases. Trimming removed 3 bases at V and 7 bases at J, with 10 bases between. The V gene's germline CDR1 is LNHDA and CDR2 SQIVND (reference sequence). This CDR3 contains 14 residues. The CDR3 loop reads CASSIVRANSPLHF. The CDR3 bases are TGTGCCAGTAGTATTGTCAGGGCGAATTCACCCCTCCACTTT. Looking up the rest from reference TRBV19 and TRBJ1-6 gives the full variable domain: DGGITQSPKYLFRKEGQNVTLSCEQNLNHDAMYWYRQDPGQGLRLIYYSQIVNDFQKGDIAEGYSVSREKKESFPLTVTSAQKNPTAFYLCASSIVRANSPLHFGNGTRLTVT.

The chain uses TRBV7-6 and TRBJ2-3, with a possible D match to TRBD1 (5 bases). This CDR3 is 15 amino acids long. The germline CDR1 and CDR2 sequences are SGHVS and FNYEAQ. Trimming took 4 bases from V and 5 from J, leaving 16 bases between them. The CDR3 region is CASSSTRQSGDTQYF. CDR3 sequence (DNA): TGTGCCAGCAGCTCCACCCGACAGTCCGGAGATACGCAGTATTTT. The variable domain in full, completed from reference TRBV7-6 and TRBJ2-3, reads GAGVSQSPRYKVTKRGQDVALRCDPISGHVSLYWYRQALGQGPEFLTYFNYEAQQDKSGLPNDRFSAERPEGSISTLTIQRTEQRDSAMYRCASSSTRQSGDTQYFGPGTRLTVL.

V gene TRBV2 combines with J gene TRBJ2-3; the D gene is possibly TRBD1 (5 bases). Germline assignment: CDR1 SNHLY and CDR2 FYNNEI. CDR3 length equals 14 residues. The V end lost 2 bases, the J end lost 2 bases, and 8 bases lay between the germline ends. In DNA, the CDR3 is TGTGCCAGCAGTGAAAGGGGTTACACAGATACGCAGTATTTT. Protein: CASSERGYTDTQYF.

The rearrangement uses TRBV7-2 and TRBJ2-5; 10 nucleotides line up with TRBD2. Germline CDR1 reads SGHTA; CDR2 reads FQGNSA. There are 15 residues in the CDR3. The ends lost 6 bases at V and 0 bases at J; junction bases unmatched: 4. This chain's CDR3 is CASSGAGGYQETQYF. In DNA, the CDR3 is TGTGCCAGCAGTGGAGCGGGGGGGTACCAAGAGACCCAGTACTTC. The full variable domain, in which reference TRBV7-2 and TRBJ2-5 provide the parts outside the CDR3, is GAGVSQSPSNKVTEKGKDVELRCDPISGHTALYWYRQSLGQGLEFLIYFQGNSAPDKSGLPSDRFSAERTGGSVSTLTIQRTQQEDSAVYLCASSGAGGYQETQYFGPGTRLLVL.

This sequence joins TRBV7-9 and TRBJ1-1, with D perhaps TRBD1 (6 bases). The CDR3 sequence is 13 residues long. Germline V gene data show CDR1 as SEHNR and CDR2 as FQNEAQ (reference sequence). V gave up 4 bases and J gave up 4 bases, with 10 bases separating them. The CDR3 sequence is CASSSQGGTEAFF. As DNA, the CDR3 is TGTGCCAGCAGCTCTCAAGGGGGCACTGAAGCTTTCTTT.

This rearrangement joins TRBV11-2 to TRBJ2-5; TRBD2 matches 8 bases. CDR1 is SGHAT and CDR2 is FQNNGV in the germline V gene. This CDR3 region has 14 residues. V lost 0 bases, J lost 7 bases, and 4 bases stayed unmatched. In nucleotides, the CDR3 is TGTGCCAGCAGCTTAGATCAAAGCGGGGGGACCCAGTACTTC. Translated, it gives CASSLDQSGGTQYF.

The chain carries TRBV12-2 and TRBJ2-7; the table's D call of TRBD2 was not tested on the DNA. TRBV12-2 is flagged as a pseudogene. The CDR3 loop spans 13 amino acids. The CDR3 is CASGIALPTEQYF. In nucleotides, the CDR3 is TGTGCAAGCGGAATAGCCCTACCCACCGAGCAGTACTTC.

This clone came up a few times. V is TRBV4-3 and J is TRBJ2-7; TRBD2 matches at 9 bases. Per germline, CDR1 LGHNA and CDR2 YSLEER. The CDR3 length is 15 residues. J lost 5 bases, V lost 0 bases, and 5 bases had no gene match. This chain's CDR3 is CASSQDGGGGNEQYF. The CDR3 DNA reads as TGCGCCAGCAGCCAAGACGGCGGGGGGGGGAACGAGCAGTACTTC.

J is TRBJ2-5 and V is TRBV11-1, with a possible D match to TRBD2 (5 bases). This CDR3 contains 14 residues. Looked up from germline, CDR1 is SGHAT and CDR2 is FQDESV (reference sequence). Trimming shortened V by 1 base and J by 5 bases, and 11 bases separated the two germline ends. CDR3 amino acids: CASSLEPRGETQYF. CDR3 DNA sequence: TGTGCCAGCAGCTTAGAACCCCGCGGGGAGACCCAGTACTTC.

The chain is built from TRBV6-5 and TRBJ1-2; tentative D call: TRBD1 (6 bases). There are 14 residues in the CDR3. Germline V lookup: CDR1 MNHEY, CDR2 SVGAGI. The germline V and J ends were trimmed by 6 bases and 4 bases, with 15 bases remaining between them. This chain's CDR3 is CASRPDSSGYGYTF. The CDR3 DNA reads as TGTGCCAGCAGGCCGGACAGCTCTGGCTATGGCTACACCTTC.

In nucleotides, the CDR3 is TGTGCCAGCAGCCCTGGGACTAGCGGGAGGGCGAAAAATGAGCAGTTCTTC. Translated, it gives CASSPGTSGRAKNEQFF. V usage is TRBV5-6 and J usage is TRBJ2-1; 16 bases agree with TRBD2. Germline V CDR1 and CDR2: SGHDT, YYEEEE. CDR3 length: 17 amino acids. The junction had 8 bases not matched to a gene; V was cut back by 4 bases and J by 7 bases.

This clone was seen a few times. The genes are TRBV4-3 and TRBJ1-6, with TRBD1 matching 9 bases. Trimming took 0 bases from V and 7 from J; bases not matched to a gene: 4. CDR1 is LGHNA, CDR2 YSLEER, per germline. The CDR3 contains 16 residues. Here the CDR3 DNA reads TGCGCCAGCAGCCAAGATAGGGACAGGGTCAATTCACCCCTCCACTTT. Translated, it gives CASSQDRDRVNSPLHF.

This chain's CDR3 is CASSRDRGIPHGYTF. In nucleotides, the CDR3 is TGTGCCAGCAGCCGGGACAGGGGAATTCCCCATGGCTACACCTTC. The chain combines TRBV28 with TRBJ1-2, with 10 nucleotides matching TRBD1. J lost 6 bases, V lost 6 bases, and 10 bases had no gene match. Germline lookup yields CDR1 MDHEN and CDR2 SYDVKM. The CDR3 covers 15 residues.